The T cell receptor beta chain described here comes from a study of shared clonotypes between healthy human individuals. The germline V and J ends were trimmed by 1 base and 5 bases, with 9 bases remaining between them. This CDR3 spans 13 amino acids. CDR1 and CDR2 from the germline V gene are ENHRY and SYGVKD. As for this clone: Antigen unknown.

Regarding the study as a whole: Genetic and exposure-history diversity was limited by the few donors.

Sequenced by immunoSEQ multiplex PCR; TCRdb stores in-frame clones only, minus some. The sample records under 2.5 million clones, 85% to 95% being singletons. The chain combines TRBV10-3 with TRBJ2-7; D is possibly TRBD2 (5 bases). The origin of this receptor is a young man in good health. Some clones in this sample may be carry-over from other donors' samples. The specimen was naive CD4+ T cells from PBMCs. Subset defined: CD45RA+ positively selected. The CDR3, as DNA: TGTGCCATCAGTGAGTACGCGGGTAACGAGCAGTACTTC. Its translation: CAISEYAGNEQYF.